Presented here are 9 T cell receptor beta chains from one specimen sequenced in a study of tumor-infiltrating lymphocytes in primary liver carcinoma. Unsorted bulk tissue (roughly 17-32 mg) underwent RNA and DNA co-extraction. Total RNA (around 510 ng) served as template for TCR beta cDNA synthesis primed by a constant-region primer. ARM-PCR, slightly modified, supplied the TCR beta libraries through three nested multiplex PCR rounds. The opening two PCR rounds, 10 cycles each, paired TRBV1-TRBV30 forward primers with a C-beta reverse primer. TCRdb called the multiplex PCR reads again in MiXCR, with one record for every CDR3 protein. The profile covers roughly 120,000 distinct CDR3 sequences, with 55% to 75% appearing a single time and over 7% taken by the ten largest. The sample was liver tumor tissue from sampling region 1. Documented subset: tumor region T1, superior pole. Receptors originate from a woman aged 60-75 years with primary liver carcinoma and hepatitis B virus infection.

A note on this clonotype: The germline gene is not matched at one end of the junction; a read error may be the cause. The chain couples TRBV7-3 to TRBJ2-1; D call uncertain. The germline V gene encodes CDR1 SGHTA and CDR2 FQGTGA. CDR3 length: 17 amino acids. The CDR3, as DNA: TGTTCCAGCAGCCCATCGCCCCCGGGCCCAAGGCACAATGAGCAGTTCTTC. This encodes CSSSPSPPGPRHNEQFF.

Concerning this clonotype itself: This may be a read error, as it is one base from a much larger clone. This chain connects TRBV10-2 to TRBJ2-7; no reliable D call. CDR1 and CDR2 (germline): WSHSY, SAAADI. The CDR3 runs 12 residues. CDR3 DNA: TGCGCCAACAGTGACGCGGTCGGGGAGCAGTACTTC. Protein product: CANSDAVGEQYF.

In its sample, this clonotype was seen a few times. The chain has TRBV6-5 and TRBJ2-1; D not certain. Germline V gene lookup returns CDR1 MNHEY and CDR2 SVGAGI. The CDR3 has 15 residues. V was trimmed by 6 bases and J by 7 bases, leaving 19 bases between them. The CDR3 coding sequence is TGTGCCAGCAGATCAAATGACGGCCAAGCGAATGAGCAGTTCTTC. Amino acid sequence: CASRSNDGQANEQFF.

Points on this clonotype: This could be a read error, since a much larger clone is one nucleotide away. J is TRBJ2-6 and V is TRBV12-5, with 7 bases fitting TRBD1. The CDR3 totals 17 residues. Looked up from germline, CDR1 is LGHNT and CDR2 is FRNRAP. The chain's CDR3 is CASSLRTGSSEANVLTF. The CDR3 region has the DNA TGTGCCAGCAGTTTAAGGACAGGCAGCTCTGAGGCCAACGTCCTGACTTTC.

A remark on this clonotype: It may be a read error: a sequence one base away is much more abundant. The chain is built from TRBV4-1 and TRBJ2-1; 8 bases line up with TRBD1. The CDR3 length is 16 residues. CDR1 is MGHRA, CDR2 YSYEKL, per germline. V trimming: 5 bases; J trimming: 0 bases; junction bases outside the gene matches: 6. The CDR3 nucleotides read TGCGCCAGCAGCTTCCGGACAGGGAGCTCCTACAATGAGCAGTTCTTC. Protein: CASSFRTGSSYNEQFF.

This rearrangement joins TRBV11-2 to TRBJ2-1; D is ambiguous. The CDR3 loop spans 14 amino acids. Germline V gene data show CDR1 as SGHAT and CDR2 as FQNNGV. Written as DNA, the CDR3 is TGTGTCAACAGTCCTGACTCGAGGTATAGGGAGCAGTTCTTC. It translates to CVNSPDSRYREQFF. Full variable domain (outside the CDR3, taken from reference TRBV11-2 and TRBJ2-1): EAGVAQSPRYKIIEKRQSVAFWCNPISGHATLYWYQQILGQGPKLLIQFQNNGVVDDSQLPKDRFSAERLKGVDSTLKIQPAKLEDSAVYLCVNSPDSRYREQFFGPGTRLTVL.

This clonotype was counted once. A read error may account for a junction end that differs from germline. V usage is TRBV10-1 and J usage is TRBJ1-1, with D hard to call. The CDR3 spans 12 residues. Germline V gene lookup returns CDR1 WNHNN and CDR2 SYGVQD (reference sequence). Written as DNA, the CDR3 is TGCGCCAGCAGCGACCCCGAGACTGAAGCTTCCTTT. Residues: CASSDPETEASF.

Worth noting for this clonotype: Because it lacks the conserved phenylalanine or tryptophan at the end, this CDR3 is likely a read error. V gene TRBV11-3 combines with J gene TRBJ2-7; 10 bases are shared with TRBD1. The germline V gene encodes CDR1 SGHNT and CDR2 YENEEA. The CDR3 is made up of 15 amino acids. The CDR3 sequence is CASSPETGGNYKQYS. CDR3 DNA sequence: TGTGCCAGCAGCCCCGAGACAGGGGGCAACTACAAGCAGTACTCC.

Notes on this clonotype: Given the absence of the conserved phenylalanine or tryptophan at the CDR3 end, a read error is likely. The V gene is TRBV11-3, the J gene TRBJ2-3; perhaps TRBD2 as D (6 bases). CDR1 is SGHNT, CDR2 YENEEA, per germline. Trimming stripped 1 base from V and 5 bases from J, with 13 bases between. The CDR3 covers 15 residues. CDR3 amino acids: CASSLGLPGLDTQYL. The CDR3 coding sequence is TGTGCCAGCAGCTTAGGACTACCGGGACTAGATACGCAGTATTTA.